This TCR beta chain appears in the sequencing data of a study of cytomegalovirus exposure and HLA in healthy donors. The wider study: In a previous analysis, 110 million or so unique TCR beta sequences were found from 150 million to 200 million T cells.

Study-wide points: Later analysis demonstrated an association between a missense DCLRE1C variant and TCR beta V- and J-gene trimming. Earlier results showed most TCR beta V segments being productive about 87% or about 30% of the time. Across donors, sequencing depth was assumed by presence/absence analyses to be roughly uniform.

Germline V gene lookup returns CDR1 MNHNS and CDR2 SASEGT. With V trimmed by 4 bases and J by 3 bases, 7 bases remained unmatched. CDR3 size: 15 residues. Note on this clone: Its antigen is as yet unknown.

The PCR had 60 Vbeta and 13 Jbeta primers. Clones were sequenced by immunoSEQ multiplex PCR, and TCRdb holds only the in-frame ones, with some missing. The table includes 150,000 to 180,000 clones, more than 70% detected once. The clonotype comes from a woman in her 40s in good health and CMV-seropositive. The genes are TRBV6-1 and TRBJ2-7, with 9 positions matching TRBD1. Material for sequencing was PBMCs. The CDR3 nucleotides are TGTGCCAGCAGTGTAGCCCGGGGACAGGGCTACGAGCAGTACTTC. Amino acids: CASSVARGQGYEQYF.